This T cell receptor (beta chain) was recovered during a study of T cells in Graves' hyperthyroidism and ophthalmopathy (dated by TCRdb to between 2019 and 2020). For context, the study as a whole: Peripheral blood samples were taken at initial diagnosis, before any treatment was given. Following sampling, methimazole starting at 30 mg daily was given to hyperthyroidism patients, and high-dose intravenous methylprednisolone was given to ophthalmopathy patients. An independent validation cohort of about 19 hyperthyroidism patients and about 15 patients who later progressed to ophthalmopathy tested prospective prediction of ophthalmopathy. The study also compared thyroid tissue and blood T-cell repertoires from over 5 Graves' hyperthyroidism patients. For training and testing, the 110 or so patients in the discovery cohort were randomly divided in a 7:3 ratio. The paper describes TCR Vbeta CDR3 sequencing of 130 to 150 peripheral blood samples, made up of around 41 ophthalmopathy patients, 70 to 80 hyperthyroidism patients and 17 progressor patients. To identify distinguishing TCR V-J signatures, a discovery cohort of around 100 patients was used, comprising 43 with Graves' ophthalmopathy and 55 to 65 with stable Graves' hyperthyroidism. Points the paper makes about the study in general: Most expanded thyroid clonotypes (frequency above 0.001) were also found in blood, which suggests that blood repertoires may mirror thyroid immune responses. In validation, the model predicted progression to ophthalmopathy a median of roughly six months before onset, with over 55% sensitivity and 72.22% specificity. No statistical method was used to set the sample size in advance, and investigators knew the group allocation. A 13 V-J signature model separated ophthalmopathy from stable hyperthyroidism, with about 90% sensitivity and 81% to 82% specificity in cross-validation and 80%/75% in testing.

The CDR3, from cysteine to phenylalanine, totals 14 residues. Only the CDR3 DNA stays, 42 bases, in frame from base 1. The V end loses 4 bases and the J end loses 5 bases, and a stretch of 12 bases separates them. Sequences LGHNA (CDR1) and YSLEER (CDR2) are obtained from the germline V gene. Hyperthyroidism patients were newly diagnosed, with disease duration under 2 months, and aged 18 to 65 years. Exclusion was applied to patients with uncontrolled infections, other autoimmune diseases, pregnancy or lactation. Diagnoses were based on clinical symptoms, serum thyroxine and TRAb, thyroid ultrasound and orbital computed tomography. Blood from progressor patients was collected at the time of first diagnosis with hyperthyroidism, before any ophthalmopathy symptoms had appeared. Ficoll-Paque density gradient centrifugation was used to isolate PBMCs from around 10 ml of fresh peripheral blood. Patients classed as progressors first received a Graves' hyperthyroidism diagnosis and then went on to develop ophthalmopathy during follow-up. Total RNA was extracted using Trizol reagent, and RNA quality was assessed on an Agilent 2100 Bioanalyzer.

The TCR beta CDR3 regions were amplified from the RNA transcripts. For the first round of RT-PCR on the TCR CDR3, the HTBI primer set was used together with the Qiagen OneStep RT-PCR kit. Libraries were constructed in a second round of multiplex PCR, after which size selection and purification were carried out. Sequencing of the libraries was done on an Illumina HiSeq2000 using paired-end 100 bp reads. In the source study's methods: SOAPnuke was used to process the raw data, with reads discarded if the reads contained adapters or uncalled bases, had a mean Phred below 15, or lacked an exact constant-primer or identifier match. High-quality paired reads were merged with COPE v1.2.5, and unique nucleotide sequences were defined as clonotypes. Clonotypes were aligned to IMGT TRBV, TRBD and TRBJ reference segments using MiTCR v1.1. The analysis included only V-J combinations with a frequency above 0.0001, which together covered approximately 99% of the repertoires. A TCS score was defined as the ratio between F50 (clonal expansion) and ExV (chaos), using BLOSUM62-based TCRdist between CDR3 peptides within each V-J. Welch's t-statistics and random forest reduced 500 to 550 V-J features to 10 to 15, which were used in a naive Bayes classifier (R e1071). The public reads were reprocessed in TCRdb via fastp at Q25 and MiXCR, keeping in-frame beta chains. Entries are consolidated by CDR3 protein sequence, retaining the most common genes and DNA. In this record, the V and J calls reflect TCRdb's handling and not the investigators' own analysis. A total of about 400,000 distinct CDR3 sequences appear in this sample, about a sixth of them only once. Of the sample, roughly 26% falls within the top ten clones.

This clonotype showed up just a few times. Its antigen is still unknown. No per-base quality is available; no much larger clone lies one base away. The rearranged chain carries TRBV4-3 and TRBJ2-1; TRBD2 might be the D gene, on 6 matching bases. The receptor was isolated from a woman under 30 with Graves' hyperthyroidism that later progressed to Graves' ophthalmopathy. The sequencing input was blood. The DNA sequence is given as TGCGCCAGCAGCCGACTAGGCCACAACAATGAGCAGTTCTTC. It translates to CASSRLGHNNEQFF.